The sequence of this T cell receptor (beta chain) was determined in a study of PD-1 blockade in classical Hodgkin lymphoma. Overall study results and limits: When set against healthy donors, newly diagnosed patients were reported to show lower baseline TCR diversity.

Every one of the patients relapsed after autologous stem cell transplantation (brentuximab vedotin exposure was variable). TCRdb keeps only in-frame clones here, not all; method: immunoSEQ multiplex PCR. The data hold 72,000 or so clones, with under 95% observed a single time. On this clone itself: Its antigen is currently unknown.

This TCR came from a human donor with classical Hodgkin lymphoma. Sample: peripheral blood mononuclear cells (PBMCs), taken at baseline.

The CDR3 loop is CASTLFVGADYGYTF. The CDR3 nucleotides are TGTGCCAGCACCCTCTTCGTGGGGGCGGACTATGGCTACACCTTC. The chain links TRBV2 to TRBJ1-2; maybe TRBD1 (6 bases). Trimming shortened V by 7 bases and J by 3 bases, and 18 bases separated the two germline ends. CDR3 length: 15 amino acids. Germline CDR1 SNHLY, CDR2 FYNNEI.